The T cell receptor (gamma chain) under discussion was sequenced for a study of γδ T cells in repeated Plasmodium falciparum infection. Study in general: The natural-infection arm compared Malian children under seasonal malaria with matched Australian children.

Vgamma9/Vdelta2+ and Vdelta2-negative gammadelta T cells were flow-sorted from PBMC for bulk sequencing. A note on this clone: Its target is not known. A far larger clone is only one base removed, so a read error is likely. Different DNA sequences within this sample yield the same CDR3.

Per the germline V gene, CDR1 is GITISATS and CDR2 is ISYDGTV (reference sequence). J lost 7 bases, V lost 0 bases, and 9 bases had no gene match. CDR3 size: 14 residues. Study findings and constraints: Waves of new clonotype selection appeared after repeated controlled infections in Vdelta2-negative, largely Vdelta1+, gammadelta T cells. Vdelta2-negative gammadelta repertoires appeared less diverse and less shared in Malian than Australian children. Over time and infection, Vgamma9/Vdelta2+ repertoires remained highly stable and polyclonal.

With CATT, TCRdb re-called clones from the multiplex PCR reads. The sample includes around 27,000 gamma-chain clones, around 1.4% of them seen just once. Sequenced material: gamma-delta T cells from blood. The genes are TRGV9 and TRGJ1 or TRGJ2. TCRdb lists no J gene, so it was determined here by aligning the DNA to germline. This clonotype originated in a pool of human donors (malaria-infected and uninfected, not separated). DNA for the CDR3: TGTGCCTTGTGGGAGGTGGAAGTTGAATATAAGAAACTCTTT. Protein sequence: CALWEVEVEYKKLF.